This paragraph covers one T cell receptor (beta chain) sequence. Its antigen is as yet unknown. This sample was included in a study of T cell responses to AZD1222 COVID-19 vaccine. General study findings and limits: Donors were largely white British and mainly female; clonal diversity was possibly underestimated. Breadth and depth of Spike-specific TCRs rose after two AZD1222 doses. No day 14 peak samples; only post-peak repertoires were characterized.

Libraries were prepared by immunoSEQ multiplex PCR; TCRdb keeps only in-frame clonotypes and omits some of them. The sample gives about 110,000 clones, 88% of which show up once; 9.5% to 15% is in the top ten. CDR3 length: 18 amino acids. Germline V gene lookup returns CDR1 SGHDT and CDR2 YYEEEE. Trimming left V 3 bases short and J 0 bases short, with 21 bases between. The sequencing here drew on peripheral blood, taken on day 0 of MenACWY control vaccination. The receptor was derived from an adult in good health. J is TRBJ1-1 and V is TRBV5-6; weak D call: TRBD1 (6 bases). The CDR3 loop reads CASSSPIGQNPMNTEAFF. In DNA, the CDR3 is TGTGCCAGCAGCTCGCCCATAGGACAGAACCCAATGAACACTGAAGCTTTCTTT.